Given below is one TCR beta chain in context. Under the authors' procedure: Amplifying reference gene primers gave estimates of nucleated cell counts. TCRdb's table, derived via immunoSEQ multiplex PCR, lists solely in-frame clones and lacks some. V and J calls and clone size come straight from that table; D and trimming were deduced from the DNA. The table lists approximately 300,000 clones, around four fifths of them singletons, with about 4% in the top ten. The sample originates from a study of blood T cell repertoires in COVID-19. Study information: From the United States, Italy and Spain came samples of acute and convalescent COVID-19. Sample material is recorded as cDNA or gDNA derived from T cells, B-cell-depleted T cells, or PBMCs.

CDR1 and CDR2 from the germline V gene are MNHEY and SMNVEV (reference sequence). V dropped 3 bases and J dropped 2 bases, with 8 bases sitting between them. The CDR3 sequence is 14 residues long. V usage is TRBV27 and J usage is TRBJ2-1, with D unclear. Sequenced material: peripheral blood. This TCR derives from a woman between 50 and 59 years old with active or convalescent COVID-19. The DNA of the CDR3 is TGTGCCAGCAGTTTGGCCAGCGCCTACAATGAGCAGTTCTTC. Its translation is CASSLASAYNEQFF.